This TCR beta chain was documented in a study of T cells after yellow fever vaccination. TCRdb analysed the 5' RACE reads with MiXCR anew, one entry per CDR3 protein. The sample consists of 550,000 to 750,000 distinct CDR3 sequences, roughly 14% of them appearing once. The CDR3 is made up of 15 amino acids. The germline V and J ends were trimmed by 5 bases and 0 bases, with 17 bases remaining between them. Germline CDR1 DFQATT, CDR2 SNEGSKA (reference sequence). This clonotype was found a few times. This chain uses TRBV20-1 with TRBJ2-7, with D maybe TRBD2 (6 bases). Material: PBMCs, obtained on the day of the yellow fever booster vaccination. The receptor comes from a man aged 25 to 40 who received the YFV17D yellow fever vaccine. CDR3 in amino acids: CSAPEIARGSYEQYF. The CDR3 DNA reads as TGCAGTGCTCCCGAGATCGCGCGGGGCTCCTACGAGCAGTACTTC.